The source of this TCR beta chain is a study of regulatory T cells in long-lasting Graves disease. General study results and limits: Persistent cases favored TRBV28, TRBJ1-2 and TRBJ2-5.

Looked up from germline, CDR1 is SGHKS and CDR2 is YYEKEE (reference sequence). The V gene end was trimmed by 5 bases and the J gene end by 4 bases; junction bases not matched to a gene: 16. The CDR3 is made up of 18 amino acids. iRepertoire HTBI primers and Arm-PCR of CDR3 regions built TCR beta libraries. From the multiplex PCR reads, TCRdb called clonotypes with MiXCR, one entry per CDR3 protein. The sample consists of approximately 490,000 distinct CDR3 sequences, around 15% of them appearing once. This clonotype has more than one count but fewer than ten. The target antigen is unknown. The time point here: newly diagnosed GD, antithyroid drugs for less than 3 months. There was RNA extracted from PBMCs, and the TCR library was made from it. Graves' disease diagnosis used American Thyroid Association guidelines. A further study also used this sample, focusing on T cells in Graves' hyperthyroidism and ophthalmopathy. That report adds: Patients aged 18 to 65 had newly diagnosed hyperthyroidism lasting under 2 months. It was uncontrolled infection, other autoimmune disease, pregnancy or lactation that excluded patients.

The clonotype was recovered from a man aged 35-49 years with Graves disease. This sample comprised peripheral blood mononuclear cells (PBMCs), obtained at new diagnosis, from a patient treated with antithyroid drugs. The V call is TRBV5-5, the J call TRBJ2-7, with 12 nucleotides matching TRBD1. CDR3 DNA: TGTGCCAGCAGTTCCGGGACAGGGGGCCGCGGGAGTTTTTACGAGCAGTACTTC. As protein: CASSSGTGGRGSFYEQYF.